This is a list of T cell receptor beta chains from one sample in a study of T cells after yellow fever vaccination. One entry per CDR3 protein results from TCRdb running MiXCR on the 5' RACE reads. Of about 85,000 distinct CDR3 sequences in the sample, approximately 12% are singletons; the top ten hold 20% to 25%. This material consisted of CD8+ T cells not binding an NS4B(214-222) dextramer, sorted from PBMCs, taken less than 25 days after the first yellow fever vaccination. Source of these receptors: a man younger than 35 who received the YFV17D yellow fever vaccine. The CDR3 runs from the conserved cysteine through the conserved F or W. A D gene is named only where the DNA matches it firmly. The listing skips clone size in some rows; elsewhere it reads once, few, many or a size class.

D	V	J	size	DNA	CDR3
.	TRBV5-8	TRBJ2-3	few	TGTGCCAGCAGCCCGCCGGTGGATACGCAGTATTTT	CASSPPVDTQYF
.	TRBV6-1	TRBJ2-2	.	TGTGCCAGCAGTCCAGGGGGGCCGTACCTCACCGGGGAGCTGTTTTTT	CASSPGGPYLTGELFF
.	TRBV7-2	TRBJ1-5	.	TGTGCCAGCAGCTTAGTGGTAGACGGCAATCAGCCCCAGCATTTT	CASSLVVDGNQPQHF
TRBD1	TRBV20-1	TRBJ2-1	.	TGCAGTGCCCCGACCGGGACAGGGGAAAGCAATGAGCAGTTCTTC	CSAPTGTGESNEQFF
.	TRBV19	TRBJ1-3	.	TGTGCCAGTAGTATGGTATTCGGGGGCACTGGAAACACCATATATTTT	CASSMVFGGTGNTIYF
.	TRBV4-2	TRBJ2-1	.	TGTGCCAGCAGCCTCCCGGCGGACCTATACAATGAGCAGTTCTTC	CASSLPADLYNEQFF
TRBD1	TRBV4-1	TRBJ2-1	.	TGCGCCAGCAGCCAAGATACAACAGGGGTGAGCTACAATGAGCAGTTCTTC	CASSQDTTGVSYNEQFF
TRBD1	TRBV7-9	TRBJ2-2	few	TGTGCCAGCAACCCCCGGACAGGGATAATAACCGGGGAGCTGTTTTTT	CASNPRTGIITGELFF
.	TRBV19	TRBJ2-1	few	TGTGCCAGTAGTATCTCTAGCGACAATGAGCAGTTCTTC	CASSISSDNEQFF
.	TRBV5-4	TRBJ2-4	.	TGTGCCAGCAGCTCGCAGGGCGACGGAAACATTCAGTACTTC	CASSSQGDGNIQYF
TRBD1	TRBV19	TRBJ1-5	few	TGTGCCAGTAGTACACTTTTCCAGGGGGGGGGTTATAGCAATCAGCCCCAGCATTTT	CASSTLFQGGGYSNQPQHF
TRBD1	TRBV6-1	TRBJ1-1	few	TGTGCCAGCAAACTAGACAGGGGGAACACTGAAGCTTTCTTT	CASKLDRGNTEAFF
TRBD1	TRBV20-1	TRBJ2-3	.	TGCAGTGCTGAAGACAGGGTGGAAACAGATACGCAGTATTTT	CSAEDRVETDTQYF
.	TRBV7-6	TRBJ2-1	many	TGTGCCAGCAGCCCGAGCACAGGGGACTACTACAATGAGCAGTTCTTC	CASSPSTGDYYNEQFF
TRBD2	TRBV6-4	TRBJ2-1	many	TGTGCCAGCAGTGAAGATGTAGCGGGGTCGAGTGAGCAGTTCTTC	CASSEDVAGSSEQFF
TRBD2	TRBV9	TRBJ2-1	many	TGTGCCAGCAGCAATAACCCCGCGACTAGCGGGGTCAATGAGCAGTTCTTC	CASSNNPATSGVNEQFF
.	TRBV11-3	TRBJ2-5	.	TGTGCCAGCAGCCCTGGGGCGTCAGCCCAGTACTTC	CASSPGASAQYF
.	TRBV5-1	TRBJ2-7	.	TGCGCCAGCAGGACGACCCCAGGGCCAGCCTACGAGCAGTACTTC	CASRTTPGPAYEQYF
.	TRBV12-3/TRBV12-4	TRBJ2-1	few	TGTGCCAGCAGTTTTGGGTCAAGAAACAATGAGCAGTTCTTC	CASSFGSRNNEQFF
.	TRBV28	TRBJ2-3	.	TGTGCCAGCAGCCCCCCCGGGACGTTCACAGATACGCAGTATTTT	CASSPPGTFTDTQYF
.	TRBV12-3/TRBV12-4	TRBJ2-3	.	TGTGCCAGCAGTTCGACAGAGCCTAGCACAGATACGCACTATTTT	CASSSTEPSTDTHYF
.	TRBV6-1	TRBJ1-1	.	TGTGCCAGCAGCTTTTGGGAGGGGAACACTGAAGCTTTCTTT	CASSFWEGNTEAFF
TRBD1	TRBV20-1	TRBJ2-5	.	TGCAGTGCTCGTCCCCTGACAGGGGCGTACCAAGAGACCCAGTACTTC	CSARPLTGAYQETQYF
.	TRBV7-9	TRBJ1-1	.	TGTGCCAGCAGCTACCCCCGGGGGGCGAAGACTGAAGCTTTCTTT	CASSYPRGAKTEAFF
.	TRBV12-3/TRBV12-4	TRBJ2-5	.	TGTGCCAGCAGTTCTCTGGGGGCTCAAGAGACCCAGTACTTC	CASSSLGAQETQYF
.	TRBV19	TRBJ2-7	.	TGTGCCAGTAGTATTTTCGGACAGAGCCACGAGCAGTACTTC	CASSIFGQSHEQYF
.	TRBV7-2	TRBJ2-1	few	TGTGCCAGCAGCTTAGCGGGCGGGGAAGTTCGGATCAATGAGCAGTTCTTC	CASSLAGGEVRINEQFF
.	TRBV5-4	TRBJ2-1	.	TGTGCCAGCAGCTTGCTAAGGGGCCCTCCGGGCCCCTACAATGAGCAGTTCTTC	CASSLLRGPPGPYNEQFF